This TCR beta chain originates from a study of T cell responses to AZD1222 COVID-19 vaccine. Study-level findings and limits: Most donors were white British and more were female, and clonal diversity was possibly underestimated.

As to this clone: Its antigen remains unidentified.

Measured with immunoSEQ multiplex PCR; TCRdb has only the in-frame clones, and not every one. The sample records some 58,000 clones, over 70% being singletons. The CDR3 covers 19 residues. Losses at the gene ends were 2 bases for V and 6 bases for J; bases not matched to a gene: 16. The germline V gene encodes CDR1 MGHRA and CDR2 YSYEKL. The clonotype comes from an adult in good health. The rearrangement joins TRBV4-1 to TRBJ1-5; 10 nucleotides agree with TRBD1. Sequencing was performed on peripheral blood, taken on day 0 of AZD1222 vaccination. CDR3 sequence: CASSQPRDRGFFAGQPQHF. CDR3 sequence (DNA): TGCGCCAGCAGCCAACCCCGGGACAGGGGATTCTTTGCAGGTCAGCCCCAGCATTTT.